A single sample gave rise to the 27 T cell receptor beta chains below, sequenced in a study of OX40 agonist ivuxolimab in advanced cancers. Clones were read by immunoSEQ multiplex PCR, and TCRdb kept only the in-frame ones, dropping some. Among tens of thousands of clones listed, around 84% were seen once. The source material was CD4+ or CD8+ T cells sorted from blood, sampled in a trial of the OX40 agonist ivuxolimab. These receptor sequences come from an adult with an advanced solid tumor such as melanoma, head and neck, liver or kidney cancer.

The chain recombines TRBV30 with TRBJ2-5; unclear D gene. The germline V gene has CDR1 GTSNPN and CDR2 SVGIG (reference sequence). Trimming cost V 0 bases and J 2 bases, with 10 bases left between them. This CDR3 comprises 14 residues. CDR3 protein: CAWSVGLQQETQYF. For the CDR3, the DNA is TGTGCCTGGAGTGTAGGGCTGCAACAAGAGACCCAGTACTTC.

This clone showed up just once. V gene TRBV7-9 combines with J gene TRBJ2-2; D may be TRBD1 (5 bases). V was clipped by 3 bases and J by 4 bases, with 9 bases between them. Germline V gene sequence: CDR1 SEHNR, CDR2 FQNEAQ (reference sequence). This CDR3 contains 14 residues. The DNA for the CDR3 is TGTGCCAGCAGCTTTGGCAGGGCCACCGGGGAGCTGTTTTTT. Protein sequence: CASSFGRATGELFF.

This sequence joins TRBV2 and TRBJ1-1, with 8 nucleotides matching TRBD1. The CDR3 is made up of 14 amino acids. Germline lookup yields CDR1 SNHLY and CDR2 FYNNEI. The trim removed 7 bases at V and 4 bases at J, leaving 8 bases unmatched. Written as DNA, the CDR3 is TGTGCCAGCACAAACACAGGGGGTGTCACTGAAGCTTTCTTT. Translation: CASTNTGGVTEAFF.

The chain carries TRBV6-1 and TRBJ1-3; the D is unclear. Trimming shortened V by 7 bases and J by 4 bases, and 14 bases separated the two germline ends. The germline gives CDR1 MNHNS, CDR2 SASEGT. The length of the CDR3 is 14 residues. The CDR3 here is CASKAAKVGNTIYF. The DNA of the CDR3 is TGTGCCAGCAAGGCGGCAAAAGTGGGAAACACCATATATTTT.

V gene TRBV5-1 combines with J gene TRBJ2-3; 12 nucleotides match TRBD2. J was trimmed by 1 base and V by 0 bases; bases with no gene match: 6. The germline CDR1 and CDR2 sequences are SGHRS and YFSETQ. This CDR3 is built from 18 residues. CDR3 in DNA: TGCGCCAGCAGCTTGGAGCTAGCGGGAGGGACGGGCACAGATACGCAGTATTTT. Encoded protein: CASSLELAGGTGTDTQYF.

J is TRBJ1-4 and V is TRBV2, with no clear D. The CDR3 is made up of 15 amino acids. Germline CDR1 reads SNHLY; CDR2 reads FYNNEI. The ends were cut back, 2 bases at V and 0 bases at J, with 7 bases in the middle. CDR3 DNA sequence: TGTGCCAGCAGTGAATACAACCCAACTAATGAAAAACTGTTTTTT. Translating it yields CASSEYNPTNEKLFF.

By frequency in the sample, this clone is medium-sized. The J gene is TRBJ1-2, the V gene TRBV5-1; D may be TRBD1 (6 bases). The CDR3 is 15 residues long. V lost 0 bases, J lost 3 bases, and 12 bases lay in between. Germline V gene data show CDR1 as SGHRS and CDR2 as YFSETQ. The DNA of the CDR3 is TGCGCCAGCAGCTTGGAGGGGGGGCGCGACTATGGCTACACCTTC. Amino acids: CASSLEGGRDYGYTF.

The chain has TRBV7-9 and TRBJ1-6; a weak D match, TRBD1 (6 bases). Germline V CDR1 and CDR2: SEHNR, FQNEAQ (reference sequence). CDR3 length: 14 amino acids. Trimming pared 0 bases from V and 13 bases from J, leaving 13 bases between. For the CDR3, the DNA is TGTGCCAGCAGCTTAGCAGGGGGTTCTTTTCCCCTCCACTTT. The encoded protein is CASSLAGGSFPLHF.

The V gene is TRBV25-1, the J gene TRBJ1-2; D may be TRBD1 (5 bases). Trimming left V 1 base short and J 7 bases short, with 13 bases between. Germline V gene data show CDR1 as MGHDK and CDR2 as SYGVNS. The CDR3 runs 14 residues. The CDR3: CASSESAGSTGYTF. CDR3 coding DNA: TGTGCCAGCAGTGAATCGGCAGGGTCGACTGGCTACACCTTC.

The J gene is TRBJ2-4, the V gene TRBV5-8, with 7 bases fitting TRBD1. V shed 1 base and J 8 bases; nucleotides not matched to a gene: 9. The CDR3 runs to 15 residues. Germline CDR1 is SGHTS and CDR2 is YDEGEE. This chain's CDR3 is CASSLWWGQQDIQYF. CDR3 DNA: TGTGCCAGCAGCTTGTGGTGGGGACAGCAAGACATTCAGTACTTC.

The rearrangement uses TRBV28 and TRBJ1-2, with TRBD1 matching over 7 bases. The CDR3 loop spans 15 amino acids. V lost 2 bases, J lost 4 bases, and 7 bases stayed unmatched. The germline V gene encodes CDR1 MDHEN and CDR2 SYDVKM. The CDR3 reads CASSLPTGQVYGYTF. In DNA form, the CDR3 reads TGTGCCAGCAGTTTACCCACCGGACAGGTCTATGGCTACACCTTC.

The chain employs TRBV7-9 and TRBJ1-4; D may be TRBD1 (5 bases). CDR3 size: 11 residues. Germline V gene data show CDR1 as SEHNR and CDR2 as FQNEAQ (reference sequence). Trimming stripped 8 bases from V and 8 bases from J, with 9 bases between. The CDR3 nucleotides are TGTGCCAGCGGGGGAGGAGAAAAACTGTTTTTT. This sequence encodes CASGGGEKLFF. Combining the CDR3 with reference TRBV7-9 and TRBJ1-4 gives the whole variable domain DTGVSQNPRHKITKRGQNVTFRCDPISEHNRLYWYRQTLGQGPEFLTYFQNEAQLEKSRLLSDRFSAERPKGSFSTLEIQRTEQGDSAMYLCASGGGEKLFFGSGTQLSVL.

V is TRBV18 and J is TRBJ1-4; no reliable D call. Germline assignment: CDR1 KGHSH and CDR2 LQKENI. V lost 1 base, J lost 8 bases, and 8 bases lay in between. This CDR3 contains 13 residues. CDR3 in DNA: TGTGCCAGCTCACCACAGGGAGCCGAAAAACTGTTTTTT. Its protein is CASSPQGAEKLFF.

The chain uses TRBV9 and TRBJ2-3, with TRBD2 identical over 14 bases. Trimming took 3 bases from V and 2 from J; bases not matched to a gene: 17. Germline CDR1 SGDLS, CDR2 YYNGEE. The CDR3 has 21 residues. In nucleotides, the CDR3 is TGTGCCAGCAGCGGGAAATGGACTAGCGGGGGGCCCAACCTACTCACAGATACGCAGTATTTT. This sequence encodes CASSGKWTSGGPNLLTDTQYF.

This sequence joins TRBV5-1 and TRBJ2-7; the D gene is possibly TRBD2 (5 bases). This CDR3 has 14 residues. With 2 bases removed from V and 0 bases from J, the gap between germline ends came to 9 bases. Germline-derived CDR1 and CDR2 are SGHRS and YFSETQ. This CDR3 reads CASSLRGISYEQYF. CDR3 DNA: TGCGCCAGCAGCTTAAGAGGGATCTCCTACGAGCAGTACTTC.

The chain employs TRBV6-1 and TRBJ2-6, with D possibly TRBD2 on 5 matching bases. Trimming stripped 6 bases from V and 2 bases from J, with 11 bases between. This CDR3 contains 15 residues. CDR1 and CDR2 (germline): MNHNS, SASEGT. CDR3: CASSREPAGANVLTF. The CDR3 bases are TGTGCCAGCAGCCGGGAACCGGCTGGGGCCAACGTCCTGACTTTC.

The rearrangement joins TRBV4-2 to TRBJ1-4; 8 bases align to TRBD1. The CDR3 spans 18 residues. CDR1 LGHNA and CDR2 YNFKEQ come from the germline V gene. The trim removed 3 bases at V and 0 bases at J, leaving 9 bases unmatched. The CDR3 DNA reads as TGTGCCAGCAGCCACCCCGGGACAGGACAAACAACTAATGAAAAACTGTTTTTT. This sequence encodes CASSHPGTGQTTNEKLFF.

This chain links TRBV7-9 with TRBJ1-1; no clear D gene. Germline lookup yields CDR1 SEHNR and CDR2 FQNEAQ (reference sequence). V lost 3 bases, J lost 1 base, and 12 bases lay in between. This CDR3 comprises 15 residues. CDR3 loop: CASSFRAIGNTEAFF. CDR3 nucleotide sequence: TGTGCCAGCAGCTTTCGGGCGATCGGGAACACTGAAGCTTTCTTT.

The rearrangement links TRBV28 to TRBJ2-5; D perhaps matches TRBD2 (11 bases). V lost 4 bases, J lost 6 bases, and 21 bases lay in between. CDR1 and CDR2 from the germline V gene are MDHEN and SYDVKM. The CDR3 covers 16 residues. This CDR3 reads CASSWTGGLAEQTQYF. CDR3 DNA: TGTGCCAGCAGTTGGACAGGGGGACTAGCGGAACAGACCCAGTACTTC.

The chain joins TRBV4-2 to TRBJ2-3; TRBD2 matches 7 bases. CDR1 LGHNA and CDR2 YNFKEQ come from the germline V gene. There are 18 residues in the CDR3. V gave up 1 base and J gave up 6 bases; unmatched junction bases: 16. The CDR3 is CASSQATLNGGIMDTQYF. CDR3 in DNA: TGTGCCAGCAGCCAAGCCACCCTTAACGGGGGGATCATGGATACGCAGTATTTT.

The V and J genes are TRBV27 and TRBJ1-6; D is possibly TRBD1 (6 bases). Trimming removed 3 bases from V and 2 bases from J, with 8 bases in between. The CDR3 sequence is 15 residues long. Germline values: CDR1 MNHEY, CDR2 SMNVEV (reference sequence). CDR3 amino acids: CASSLDSPYNSPLHF. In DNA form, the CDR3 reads TGTGCCAGCAGTTTGGACAGCCCCTATAATTCACCCCTCCACTTT.

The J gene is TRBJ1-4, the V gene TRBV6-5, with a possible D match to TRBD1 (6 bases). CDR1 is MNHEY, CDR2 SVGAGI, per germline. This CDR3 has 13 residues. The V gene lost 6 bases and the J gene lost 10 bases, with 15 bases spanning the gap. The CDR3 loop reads CASRLGGPGKLFF. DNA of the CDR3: TGTGCCAGCAGGTTGGGGGGGCCCGGAAAACTGTTTTTT.

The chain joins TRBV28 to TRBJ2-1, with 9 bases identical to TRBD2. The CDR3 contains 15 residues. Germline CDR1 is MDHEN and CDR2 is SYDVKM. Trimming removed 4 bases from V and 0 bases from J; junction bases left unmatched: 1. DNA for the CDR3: TGTGCCAGCAGTTCACTAGCGGGCTCCTACAATGAGCAGTTCTTC. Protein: CASSSLAGSYNEQFF.

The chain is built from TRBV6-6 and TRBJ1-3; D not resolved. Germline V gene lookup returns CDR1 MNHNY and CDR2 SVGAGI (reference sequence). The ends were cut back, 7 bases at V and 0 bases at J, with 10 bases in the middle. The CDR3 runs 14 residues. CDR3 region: CASTFGSSGNTIYF. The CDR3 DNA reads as TGTGCCAGCACCTTCGGGAGCTCTGGAAACACCATATATTTT.

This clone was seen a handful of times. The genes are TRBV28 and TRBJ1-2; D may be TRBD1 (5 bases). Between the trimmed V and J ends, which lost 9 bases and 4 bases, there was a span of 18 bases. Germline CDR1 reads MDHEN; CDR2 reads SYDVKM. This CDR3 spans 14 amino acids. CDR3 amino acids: CASSSSSGGYGYTF. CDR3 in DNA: TGTGCCAGTTCTTCGTCCTCGGGGGGCTATGGCTACACCTTC.

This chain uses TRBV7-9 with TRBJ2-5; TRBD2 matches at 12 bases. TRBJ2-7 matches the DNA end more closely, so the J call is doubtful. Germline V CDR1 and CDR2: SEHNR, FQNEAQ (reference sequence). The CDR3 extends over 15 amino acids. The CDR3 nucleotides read TGTGCCAGCAGCGGCCCTAGCGGGGGGGCCTACGAGCAGTACTTC. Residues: CASSGPSGGAYEQYF.

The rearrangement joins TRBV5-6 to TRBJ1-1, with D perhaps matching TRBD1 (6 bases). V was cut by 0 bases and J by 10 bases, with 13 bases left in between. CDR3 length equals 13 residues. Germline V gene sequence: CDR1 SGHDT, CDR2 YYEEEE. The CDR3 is CASSLVGGGAAFF. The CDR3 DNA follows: TGTGCCAGCAGCTTGGTAGGGGGTGGAGCAGCTTTCTTT.